This is a list of T cell receptor beta chains from one sample in a study of blood T cells in healthy people across ages. TCRdb used MiXCR to reprocess the 5' RACE reads, holding one entry per CDR3 protein. The top ten clones hold over 2% of a sample with roughly 2 million distinct CDR3 sequences, 49% of them seen once. The sequenced material came from blood. These receptor sequences come from a woman aged 40 to 50 in good health. Each CDR3 is given with its conserved first and last residue. A D gene is named only where the DNA matches it firmly. Clone size is stated in some rows and not others, as once, few, many or a class when expanded.

TRBV28	.	TRBD1	TRBJ1-4	TGTGCCAGCAGTCCTATTCAGGGGGCCGGGGGTGAAAAACTGTTTTTT	CASSPIQGAGGEKLFF
TRBV28	few	TRBD1	TRBJ1-5	TGTGCCAGCAGCCCGGACAGGGCCCCCAATCAGCCCCAGCATTTT	CASSPDRAPNQPQHF
TRBV9	.	.	TRBJ1-5	TGTGCCAGCAGCGTAGACGGGGGGCCTCAGCCCCAGCATTTT	CASSVDGGPQPQHF
TRBV20-1	.	TRBD1	TRBJ1-2	TGCAGTGCTCCATCCGGACAGGGGCCAAAGGACGGCTACACCTTC	CSAPSGQGPKDGYTF
TRBV6-1	.	TRBD2	TRBJ2-5	TGTGCCAGCAGTGAAACGGGACTAGCGGGGGGGGAGACCCAGTACTTC	CASSETGLAGGETQYF
TRBV15	many	TRBD2	TRBJ2-5	TGTGCCACCAGCAGAACCGGGACTAGGGGAGAGACCCAGTACTTC	CATSRTGTRGETQYF
TRBV6-1	.	TRBD1	TRBJ2-7	TGTGCCAGCAGTGTCGGACAGGCGCTCTCCTACGAGCAGTACTTC	CASSVGQALSYEQYF
TRBV28	.	TRBD1	TRBJ2-7	TGTGCCTGCAGTTTATTAGGGACAGGACCCGGGGATGAGCAGTACTTC	CACSLLGTGPGDEQYF
TRBV12-3/TRBV12-4	.	.	TRBJ2-7	TGTGCCAGCAGTTTACCACCCCTACCTCGACAGAGCTCCTACGAGCAGTACTTC	CASSLPPLPRQSSYEQYF
TRBV29-1	.	.	TRBJ2-4	TGCAGCGTTGAATTGGCAGGGCTTCCCAGAAACATTCAGTACTTC	CSVELAGLPRNIQYF
TRBV27	.	.	TRBJ2-7	TGTGCCACGGGGACATACGAGCAGTACTTC	CATGTYEQYF
TRBV15	once	TRBD2	TRBJ2-4	TGTGCCACCAGCAGAGCACTAGCGGGGATGGACAACATTCAGTACTTC	CATSRALAGMDNIQYF
TRBV5-6	.	.	TRBJ2-5	TGTGCCAGCAGCTCTATCTGGGAGACCCAGTACTTC	CASSSIWETQYF
TRBV2	.	TRBD2	TRBJ2-5	TGTGCCTGCGTAGCGGGGGGTTCAGAGACCCAGTACTTC	CACVAGGSETQYF
TRBV4-1	.	TRBD2	TRBJ2-3	TGCGCCAGCAGCCAAGGGGTCCGAAGCCTGATATCTAGCGGGCACCCAGATACGCAGTATTTT	CASSQGVRSLISSGHPDTQYF
TRBV11-2	.	.	TRBJ2-3	TGTGCCAGCAGCCTCGGGCCGATTTACACAGATACGCAGTATTTT	CASSLGPIYTDTQYF
TRBV15	few	.	TRBJ2-7	TGTGCCACCAGCTTCCGAAGGCGCTCCGAGCAGTACTTC	CATSFRRRSEQYF
TRBV15	.	TRBD1	TRBJ1-6	TGTGCCACCAAGATAAGGCGACAGGGGTATAATTCACCCCTCCACTTT	CATKIRRQGYNSPLHF
TRBV27	.	.	TRBJ2-1	TGTGCCAGCAGTTTAAGAGGGTTGGGTGATGAGCAGTTCTTC	CASSLRGLGDEQFF
TRBV7-6	.	.	TRBJ2-3	TGTGCCAGCAGCTTCGCAACAGGGGAGGTGACAGATACGCAGTATTTT	CASSFATGEVTDTQYF
TRBV4-3	few	.	TRBJ2-1	TGCGCCAGCAGCCAAGTTGAGGAGGGGCTACGCAATGAGCAGTTCTTC	CASSQVEEGLRNEQFF
TRBV5-1	few	TRBD1	TRBJ2-7	TGCGCCAGCAGCTTGGATCAGGGGGCGAGGGAGCAGTACTTC	CASSLDQGAREQYF
TRBV7-2	.	.	TRBJ2-6	TGTGCCAGCAGCTCCCCCAGGACTGGGGCCAACGTCCTGACTTTC	CASSSPRTGANVLTF
TRBV7-2	.	.	TRBJ2-5	TGTGCCAGCAGCCCGACAAGAACCCAAGAGACCCAGTACTTC	CASSPTRTQETQYF
TRBV7-2	.	TRBD1	TRBJ1-4	TGTGCCAGCAGCTGGACAGGGGGGAGGGAAAAACTGTTTTTT	CASSWTGGREKLFF
TRBV6-2/TRBV6-3	.	.	TRBJ2-7	TGTGCCAGCAGTTACCCGGACACTCCAAACTACGAGCAGTACTTC	CASSYPDTPNYEQYF
TRBV12-3/TRBV12-4	few	.	TRBJ1-6	TGTGCCAGCAGTCGACAGAACCCTTTTGATTCACCCCTCCACTTT	CASSRQNPFDSPLHF
TRBV3-1	.	TRBD2	TRBJ2-7	TGTGCCAGCAGCCAACTGGCGGGGGAATACAATGAGCAGTACTTC	CASSQLAGEYNEQYF